This T cell receptor beta chain is from a study of PD-1 blockade in mismatch repair-deficient tumors. Produced via immunoSEQ multiplex PCR; TCRdb's table is partial and in-frame only. Of about 51,000 clones listed, about 84% are singletons. The starting material was peripheral blood, obtained about 4.5 months after starting pembrolizumab. The TCR was taken from an adult with mismatch repair-deficient cancer.

CDR3 sequence (DNA): TGTGCCAGCAGCCCACCGGGGTCCCCCCCAGGGGAGCAGTTCTTC. Amino acid sequence: CASSPPGSPPGEQFF. The chain has TRBV11-3 and TRBJ2-1, with D possibly called TRBD1 or TRBD2 (5 bases each). From germline, CDR1 is SGHNT and CDR2 YENEEA. The CDR3 is 15 amino acids. Between the trimmed V and J ends, which lost 5 bases and 10 bases, there was a span of 21 bases.